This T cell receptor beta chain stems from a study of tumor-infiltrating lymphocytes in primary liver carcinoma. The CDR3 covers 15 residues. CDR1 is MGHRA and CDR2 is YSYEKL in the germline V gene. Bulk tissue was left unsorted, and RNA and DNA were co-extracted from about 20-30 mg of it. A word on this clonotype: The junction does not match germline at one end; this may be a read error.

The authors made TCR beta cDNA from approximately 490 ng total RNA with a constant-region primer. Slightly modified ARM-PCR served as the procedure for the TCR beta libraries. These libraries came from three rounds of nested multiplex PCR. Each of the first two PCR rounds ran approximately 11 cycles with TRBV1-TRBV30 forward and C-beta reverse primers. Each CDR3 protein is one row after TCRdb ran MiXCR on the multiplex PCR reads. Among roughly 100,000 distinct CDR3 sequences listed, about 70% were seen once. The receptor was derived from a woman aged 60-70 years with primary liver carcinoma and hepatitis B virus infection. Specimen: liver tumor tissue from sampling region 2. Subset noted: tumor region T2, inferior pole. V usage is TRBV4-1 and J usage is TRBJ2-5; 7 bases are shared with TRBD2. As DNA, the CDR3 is TGTGCCAGCAGCCGAAGTGGGGCGGGAGCGGAGACCCAGTACTTC. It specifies CASSRSGAGAETQYF.